This T cell receptor (beta chain) was sequenced for a study of cytomegalovirus exposure and HLA in healthy donors. General study results and limits: In a later analysis, at a false discovery rate of 0.05, fewer than 20,000 TCR beta sequences were associated with HLA alleles.

Details on this clone: As yet, its antigen is unknown.

PCR primers comprised 60 Vbeta and 13 Jbeta primers. Assay used: immunoSEQ multiplex PCR; TCRdb lists only in-frame clones, some missing. Among approximately 100,000 clones listed, around nine tenths were seen once. CDR1 is ENHRY and CDR2 is SYGVKD in the germline V gene. Trimming took off 9 bases at V and 5 bases at J, with 7 bases between the two ends. CDR3 length: 11 amino acids. The chain recombines TRBV10-3 with TRBJ2-2, with unresolved D. This receptor was obtained from a man in his thirties or forties in good health and CMV-seropositive. The material sequenced was PBMCs. In nucleotides, the CDR3 is TGTGCCATACTGATTACCGGGGAGCTGTTTTTT. Its protein is CAILITGELFF.